These 25 T cell receptor beta chains originate from one sample sequenced in a study of cytomegalovirus exposure and HLA in healthy donors. Amplification used 60 Vbeta primers and 13 Jbeta primers. Data came from immunoSEQ multiplex PCR; TCRdb stores just in-frame clones and leaves some out. The sample lists roughly 140,000 clones; approximately 81% were seen once. Sequences were obtained from PBMCs. These receptors were taken from a boy between 2 and 15 years old in good health and CMV-seronegative.

V gene TRBV4-3 combines with J gene TRBJ2-3; 15 bases align to TRBD2. V lost 4 bases and J lost 3; bases outside the gene matches: 2. There are 16 residues in the CDR3. Germline V gene lookup returns CDR1 LGHNA and CDR2 YSLEER. The DNA for the CDR3 is TGCGCCAGCAGCCCCGGACTAGCGGGAGGGACAGATACGCAGTATTTT. Amino acids: CASSPGLAGGTDTQYF.

The genes are TRBV7-9 and TRBJ1-2; perhaps TRBD1 as D (6 bases). Trimming removed 4 bases at V and 0 bases at J, with 15 bases between. This CDR3 comprises 16 residues. Germline lookup yields CDR1 SEHNR and CDR2 FQNEAQ (reference sequence). The CDR3 spells CASSSRWTAANYGYTF. Written as DNA, the CDR3 is TGTGCCAGCAGCTCCCGCTGGACAGCAGCTAACTATGGCTACACCTTC.

J is TRBJ1-2 and V is TRBV11-1; 7 positions agree with TRBD1. Germline V lookup: CDR1 SGHAT, CDR2 FQDESV (reference sequence). The CDR3 extends over 13 amino acids. Unmatched junction bases numbered 4, after V lost 5 bases and J lost 4 bases. CDR3 loop: CASSQRQGYGYTF. The DNA for the CDR3 is TGTGCCAGCAGCCAGAGACAGGGCTATGGCTACACCTTC.

This CDR3 reads CASSDVASGTKNIQYF. CDR3 DNA sequence: TGTGCCAGCAGTGATGTGGCTAGCGGTACCAAAAACATTCAGTACTTC. The chain carries TRBV25-1 and TRBJ2-4, with TRBD2 identical over 7 bases. The CDR3 sequence is 16 residues long. The V and J ends lost 3 bases and 2 bases, in that order; junction bases with no gene match: 7. CDR1 and CDR2 from the germline V gene are MGHDK and SYGVNS.

The rearrangement joins TRBV19 to TRBJ1-2, with 8 bases lining up with TRBD1. V was pared by 6 bases and J by 4 bases, with 7 bases of the junction left unmatched. CDR3 length: 14 residues. Germline CDR1 reads LNHDA; CDR2 reads SQIVND (reference sequence). CDR3 coding DNA: TGTGCCAGTAGCGAATTGACAGGGGCCTATGGCTACACCTTC. It is translated as CASSELTGAYGYTF.

In this sample, this clone turned up once. The rearrangement joins TRBV2 to TRBJ2-7; 7 nucleotides line up with TRBD2. Germline CDR1 reads SNHLY; CDR2 reads FYNNEI. V lost 2 bases, J lost 7 bases, and 11 bases stayed unmatched. The CDR3 spans 15 residues. The CDR3 coding sequence is TGTGCCAGCAGTGAACGGGGCCACTCCGGGGGGGAGCAGTACTTC. Protein sequence: CASSERGHSGGEQYF.

This clone was detected once. The chain has TRBV5-1 and TRBJ2-3; D remains unclear. Germline assignment: CDR1 SGHRS and CDR2 YFSETQ. Trimming pared 0 bases from V and 7 bases from J, leaving 12 bases between. This CDR3 contains 14 residues. As DNA, the CDR3 is TGCGCCAGCAGCTTGGCCGTATTGACACATACGCAGTATTTT. Protein sequence: CASSLAVLTHTQYF.

The V gene is TRBV7-9, the J gene TRBJ2-5, with D tentatively TRBD2 (5 bases). This CDR3 has 13 amino acids. V was shortened by 2 bases and J by 5 bases, with 9 bases between the two germline ends. CDR1 and CDR2 (germline): SEHNR, FQNEAQ (reference sequence). The CDR3 is CASSLTRGETQYF. In DNA, the CDR3 is TGTGCCAGCAGCTTAACCCGCGGGGAGACCCAGTACTTC. Full variable domain (remainder filled in from reference TRBV7-9 and TRBJ2-5): DTGVSQNPRHKITKRGQNVTFRCDPISEHNRLYWYRQTLGQGPEFLTYFQNEAQLEKSRLLSDRFSAERPKGSFSTLEIQRTEQGDSAMYLCASSLTRGETQYFGPGTRLLVL.

The chain has TRBV4-2 and TRBJ2-7, with D perhaps matching TRBD2 (5 bases). Germline V CDR1 and CDR2: LGHNA, YNFKEQ. The CDR3 consists of 14 residues. Trimming stripped 0 bases from V and 6 bases from J, with 12 bases between. The chain's CDR3 is CASSQDEGWGEQYF. The CDR3 nucleotides are TGTGCCAGCAGCCAAGATGAGGGATGGGGCGAGCAGTACTTC.

This rearrangement joins TRBV9 to TRBJ1-1; TRBD1 is a possible D gene (5 bases). The ends were cut back, 4 bases at V and 2 bases at J, with 12 bases in the middle. Germline lookup yields CDR1 SGDLS and CDR2 YYNGEE. The CDR3 has 14 residues. The CDR3 DNA reads as TGTGCCAGCAGCCCCCGGGGACTTAACACTGAAGCTTTCTTT. Protein product: CASSPRGLNTEAFF.

The chain joins TRBV9 to TRBJ2-7; 8 nucleotides match TRBD1. The CDR3 runs 17 residues. J gave up 0 bases and V 0 bases, and 8 bases lay outside the gene matches. Germline V CDR1 and CDR2: SGDLS, YYNGEE. The CDR3 loop is CASSVGLFGQGSYEQYF. For the CDR3, the DNA is TGTGCCAGCAGCGTAGGATTGTTTGGACAGGGCTCCTACGAGCAGTACTTC.

The chain joins TRBV7-2 to TRBJ2-2, with D uncertain. The V and J ends lost 0 bases and 5 bases respectively, with 7 bases between them. Germline assignment: CDR1 SGHTA and CDR2 FQGNSA. There are 14 residues in the CDR3. The CDR3 protein is CASSLAPRTGELFF. The CDR3, as DNA: TGTGCCAGCAGCTTAGCCCCGAGAACCGGGGAGCTGTTTTTT. The full variable domain, its missing parts supplied by reference TRBV7-2 and TRBJ2-2, is GAGVSQSPSNKVTEKGKDVELRCDPISGHTALYWYRQSLGQGLEFLIYFQGNSAPDKSGLPSDRFSAERTGGSVSTLTIQRTQQEDSAVYLCASSLAPRTGELFFGEGSRLTVL.

This clone was counted between two and nine times. The chain employs TRBV28 and TRBJ2-7; maybe TRBD2 (6 bases). CDR3 length equals 14 residues. Germline V gives CDR1 MDHEN, CDR2 SYDVKM. The V end lost 3 bases, the J end lost 2 bases, and 11 bases lay between the germline ends. The CDR3: CASSLGTRAYEQYF. DNA for the CDR3: TGTGCCAGCAGTTTGGGGACTCGCGCCTACGAGCAGTACTTC.

This clone appeared a few times. The CDR3 here is CASSPTSPGRKLFF. CDR3 bases: TGTGCCAGCAGCCCTACCTCCCCAGGGCGAAAACTGTTTTTT. This chain links TRBV5-4 with TRBJ1-4; D is possibly TRBD1 (5 bases). The germline V and J ends were trimmed by 4 bases and 10 bases, with 17 bases remaining between them. CDR1 SGHNT and CDR2 YYREEE come from the germline V gene (reference sequence). This CDR3 spans 14 amino acids.

This chain links TRBV29-1 with TRBJ2-2; 8 bases match TRBD1. Germline V lookup: CDR1 SQVTM, CDR2 ANQGSEA. Trimming at V came to 7 bases and at J to 6 bases, leaving 10 bases not matched to a gene. The CDR3 is 14 amino acids. The CDR3 coding sequence is TGCAGCGCAAGACAGGGGCAGAGGGCCGGGGAGCTGTTTTTT. It is translated as CSARQGQRAGELFF.

The chain has TRBV19 and TRBJ1-1; TRBD1 matches at 9 bases. CDR3 length: 16 residues. With V trimmed by 3 bases and J by 1 base, 6 bases remained unmatched. Germline lookup yields CDR1 LNHDA and CDR2 SQIVND (reference sequence). The CDR3 region is CASSIGRDRANTEAFF. CDR3 nucleotide sequence: TGTGCCAGTAGTATCGGCCGGGACAGGGCGAACACTGAAGCTTTCTTT.

This clone was seen a few times. The rearrangement uses TRBV5-6 and TRBJ2-3; unclear D gene. This CDR3 region has 14 residues. V gave up 0 bases and J gave up 1 base, with 6 bases separating them. Germline V gene sequence: CDR1 SGHDT, CDR2 YYEEEE. Written as DNA, the CDR3 is TGTGCCAGCAGCTTGGCCCTCCGCACAGATACGCAGTATTTT. Translated: CASSLALRTDTQYF.

This clone was seen more than once but under ten times. The V gene is TRBV5-1, the J gene TRBJ1-4, with D hard to call. The CDR3 is 15 residues long. V gave up 7 bases and J gave up 0 bases, with 13 bases separating them. The germline V gene encodes CDR1 SGHRS and CDR2 YFSETQ. Here the CDR3 reads CASGEGRATNEKLFF. For the CDR3, the DNA is TGCGCCAGCGGGGAAGGGAGGGCAACTAATGAAAAACTGTTTTTT.

CDR3 nucleotides: TGTGCCAGCAGCTCCACTGGGGGCGTAGAGACCCAGTACTTC. Its protein is CASSSTGGVETQYF. The rearrangement uses TRBV5-4 and TRBJ2-5; D is possibly TRBD1 (6 bases). The germline gives CDR1 SGHNT, CDR2 YYREEE (reference sequence). CDR3 length: 14 residues. V was pared by 3 bases and J by 4 bases, with 13 bases between.

The J gene is TRBJ1-5, the V gene TRBV6-6; D not certain. This CDR3 comprises 14 residues. Germline CDR1 and CDR2: MNHNY and SVGAGI (reference sequence). V lost 2 bases and J 3 bases, leaving 8 bases between the germline ends. The CDR3 loop reads CASSYRTPNQPQHF. The CDR3 nucleotides are TGTGCCAGCAGTTACCGGACTCCCAATCAGCCCCAGCATTTT.

Concerning this clone: This sample also contains other DNA sequences that code for the same CDR3. V gene TRBV27 combines with J gene TRBJ2-7; D unresolved. Trimming cost V 2 bases and J 4 bases, with 12 bases left between them. CDR1 is MNHEY, CDR2 SMNVEV, per germline (reference sequence). The CDR3 runs 14 residues. CDR3 nucleotides: TGTGCCAGCAGTTTACCCACAACACCATACGAGCAGTACTTC. Its protein is CASSLPTTPYEQYF.

This clone showed up just once. V gene TRBV11-3 combines with J gene TRBJ2-1; 8 nucleotides agree with TRBD2. Germline assignment: CDR1 SGHNT and CDR2 YENEEA. The junction had 7 bases not matched to a gene; V was cut back by 3 bases and J by 6 bases. The CDR3 length is 15 residues. Here the CDR3 reads CASSLTGGPSNEQFF. The CDR3 DNA reads as TGTGCCAGCAGCTTGACGGGAGGGCCTTCCAATGAGCAGTTCTTC.

V gene TRBV21-1 combines with J gene TRBJ1-5; TRBD1 is the table's D call and was not checked against the DNA. TRBV21-1 is termed a pseudogene. The CDR3 is made up of 15 amino acids. The CDR3 here is CASSLHKNSNQPQHF. The CDR3 bases are TGTGCCAGCAGCTTACACAAGAATAGCAATCAGCCCCAGCATTTT.

The chain joins TRBV5-4 to TRBJ2-1, with D tentatively TRBD1 (5 bases). The germline V and J ends were trimmed by 0 bases and 3 bases, with 7 bases remaining between them. Germline V CDR1 and CDR2: SGHNT, YYREEE (reference sequence). CDR3 length equals 14 residues. The CDR3 bases are TGTGCCAGCAGCTTGGTGCAGGGCTACAATGAGCAGTTCTTC. This sequence encodes CASSLVQGYNEQFF.

This sequence joins TRBV6-5 and TRBJ2-3, with 9 positions matching TRBD2. Germline trimming cut 2 bases from V and 1 base from J; bases unmatched to any gene: 4. Looked up from germline, CDR1 is MNHEY and CDR2 is SVGAGI. The CDR3 has 16 amino acids. The CDR3 protein is CASSYPASGGTDTQYF. DNA of the CDR3: TGTGCCAGCAGTTACCCGGCTAGCGGGGGCACAGATACGCAGTATTTT.